The clone carrying this TCR beta chain was detected once. What it recognizes is unknown. Viral peptide pool expansion of antigen-specific CD4+ T cells preceded sequencing in the ViraFEST assay. Isolation of CD4+ T cells took place after about 10 days of culture. Nucleocapsid antibodies stayed negative before and after vaccination, showing no earlier SARS-CoV-2 infection. In culture with about 9.7 IU/ml IL-2 and 8 to 10 ug/ml peptides, PBMC were grown at a few million per well. IL-2 medium was substituted for half the medium on days 3 and 7. Here immunoSEQ multiplex PCR was the method, and the copy in TCRdb shows in-frame clones only, minus some. The sample has tens of thousands of clones, 60% to 80% seen once; the top ten hold around 5.5%. This entry is derived from a study of vaccination effects on CD4 cells after COVID-19. Overall study results and limits: Cross-reaction with common cold coronaviruses was seen in only 1 of 255 vaccine-induced clones from healthy vaccinees.

Between the trimmed V and J ends, which lost 2 bases and 2 bases, there was a span of 19 bases. Germline CDR1 GTSNPN, CDR2 SVGIG (reference sequence). This CDR3 spans 18 amino acids. J is TRBJ2-6 and V is TRBV30; D assignment may be TRBD1 or TRBD2 (5 bases each). This sample comprised CD4+ T cells from PBMCs cultured with HCoV-OC43 spike peptides, obtained before COVID-19 vaccination. As to subset: HCoV-OC43 spike overlapping peptide pool stimulation. The origin of this receptor is a human donor who received a COVID-19 vaccine. The CDR3 region has the DNA TGTGCCTGGAGTATAGGGACCGCGGTTGAGCCTGGGGCCAACGTCCTGACTTTC. It translates to CAWSIGTAVEPGANVLTF.